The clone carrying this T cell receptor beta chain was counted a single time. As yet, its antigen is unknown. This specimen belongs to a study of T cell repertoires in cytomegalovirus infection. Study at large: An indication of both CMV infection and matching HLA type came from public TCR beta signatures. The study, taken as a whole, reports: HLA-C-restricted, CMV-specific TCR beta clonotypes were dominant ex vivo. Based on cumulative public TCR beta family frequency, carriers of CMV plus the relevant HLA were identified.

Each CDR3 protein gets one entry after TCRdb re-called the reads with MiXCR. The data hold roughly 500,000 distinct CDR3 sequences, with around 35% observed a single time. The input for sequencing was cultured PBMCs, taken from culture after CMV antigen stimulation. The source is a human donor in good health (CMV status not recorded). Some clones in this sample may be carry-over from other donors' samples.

The CDR3 DNA reads TGTGCCACCACGGACAGGGGGCATGAGCAGTTCTTC. It yields the protein CATTDRGHEQFF. V and J are TRBV6-2 or TRBV6-3 and TRBJ2-1; 11 bases match TRBD1. The CDR3 spans 12 residues. From germline, CDR1 is MNHEY and CDR2 SVGEGT. The V segment lost 10 bases and the J segment 8 bases; nucleotides outside the gene matches: 4.